This TCR beta chain stems from a study of T cells after posttransplantation cyclophosphamide. Clones were sequenced by immunoSEQ multiplex PCR, and TCRdb holds only the in-frame ones, with some missing. The specimen has tens of thousands of clones, none found just once. This clone was observed at least ten times. The V gene end was trimmed by 7 bases and the J gene end by 3 bases; junction bases not matched to a gene: 17. Germline V gene lookup returns CDR1 SGHDT and CDR2 YYEEEE. CDR3 length: 17 amino acids. The TCR was taken from a woman aged 45-65 years in good health and a related stem cell transplant donor. The specimen sequenced was PBMCs. This chain uses TRBV5-6 with TRBJ2-7; the match to TRBD2 covers 9 bases. CDR3 sequence (DNA): TGTGCCAGCCGAAACTCGCGGGGGGGGTACTATGTCTACGAGCAGTACTTC. It is translated as CASRNSRGGYYVYEQYF.